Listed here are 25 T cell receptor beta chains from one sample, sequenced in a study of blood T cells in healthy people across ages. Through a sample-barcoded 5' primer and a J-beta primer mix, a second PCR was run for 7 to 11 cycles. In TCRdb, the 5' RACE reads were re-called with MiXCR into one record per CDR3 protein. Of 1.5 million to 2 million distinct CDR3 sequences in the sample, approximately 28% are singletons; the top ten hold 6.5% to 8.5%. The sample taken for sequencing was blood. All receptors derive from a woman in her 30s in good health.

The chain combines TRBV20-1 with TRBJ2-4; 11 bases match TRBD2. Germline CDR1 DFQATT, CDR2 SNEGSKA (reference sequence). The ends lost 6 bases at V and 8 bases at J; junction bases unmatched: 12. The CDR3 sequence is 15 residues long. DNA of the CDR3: TGCAGTGCCCTCATCCGACTAGCGGGAAAGGACATTCAGTACTTC. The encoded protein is CSALIRLAGKDIQYF.

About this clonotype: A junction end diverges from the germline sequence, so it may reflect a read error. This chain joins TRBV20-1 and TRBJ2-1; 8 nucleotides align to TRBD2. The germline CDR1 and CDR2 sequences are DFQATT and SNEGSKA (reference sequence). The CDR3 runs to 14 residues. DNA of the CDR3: TGCAGTGCGAGAGCGGCTAGCGGGCTTAATGAGCAGTTCTTC. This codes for CSARAASGLNEQFF.

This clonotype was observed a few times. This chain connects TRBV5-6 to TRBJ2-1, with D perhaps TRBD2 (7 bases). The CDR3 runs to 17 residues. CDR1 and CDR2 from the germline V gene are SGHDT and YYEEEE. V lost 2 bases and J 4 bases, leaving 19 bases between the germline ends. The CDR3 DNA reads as TGTGCCAGCAGCTTCCCCTTTTGGCGGGGGACATACAATGAGCAGTTCTTC. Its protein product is CASSFPFWRGTYNEQFF. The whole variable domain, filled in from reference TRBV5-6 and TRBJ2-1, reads DAGVTQSPTHLIKTRGQQVTLRCSPKSGHDTVSWYQQALGQGPQFIFQYYEEEERQRGNFPDRFSGHQFPNYSSELNVNALLLGDSALYLCASSFPFWRGTYNEQFFGPGTRLTVL.

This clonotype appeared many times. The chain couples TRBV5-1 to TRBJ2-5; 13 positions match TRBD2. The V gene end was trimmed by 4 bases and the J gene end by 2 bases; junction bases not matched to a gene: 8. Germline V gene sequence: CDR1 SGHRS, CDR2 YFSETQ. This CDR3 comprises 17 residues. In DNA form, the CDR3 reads TGCGCCAGCAGCCCGATTCCGGGACTAGCGGGGCAAGAGACCCAGTACTTC. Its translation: CASSPIPGLAGQETQYF.

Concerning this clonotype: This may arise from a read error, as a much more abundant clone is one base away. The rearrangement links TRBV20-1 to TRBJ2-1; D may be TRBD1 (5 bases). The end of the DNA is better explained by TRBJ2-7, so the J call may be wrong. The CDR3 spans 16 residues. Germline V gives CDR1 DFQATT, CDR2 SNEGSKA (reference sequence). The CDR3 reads CSARDPQESSYNEQYF. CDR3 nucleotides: TGCAGTGCCCGAGACCCACAGGAAAGCTCCTACAATGAGCAGTACTTC.

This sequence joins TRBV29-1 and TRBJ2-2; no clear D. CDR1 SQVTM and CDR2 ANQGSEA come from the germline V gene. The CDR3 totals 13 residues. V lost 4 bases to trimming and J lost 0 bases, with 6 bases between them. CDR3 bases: TGCAGCGTTGCAAACTCGAACACCGGGGAGCTGTTTTTT. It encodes CSVANSNTGELFF.

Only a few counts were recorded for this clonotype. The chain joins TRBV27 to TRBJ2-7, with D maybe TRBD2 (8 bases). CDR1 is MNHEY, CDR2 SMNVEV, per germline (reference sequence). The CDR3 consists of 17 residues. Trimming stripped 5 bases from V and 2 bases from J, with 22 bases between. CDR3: CASSPQGDAGGPYEQYF. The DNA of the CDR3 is TGTGCCAGCAGTCCCCAGGGGGATGCGGGAGGTCCCTACGAGCAGTACTTC.

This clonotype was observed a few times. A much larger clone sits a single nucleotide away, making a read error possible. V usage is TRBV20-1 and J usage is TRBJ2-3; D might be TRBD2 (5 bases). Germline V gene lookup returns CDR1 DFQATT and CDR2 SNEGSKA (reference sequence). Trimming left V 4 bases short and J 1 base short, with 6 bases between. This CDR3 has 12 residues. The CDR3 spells CSAIGGTDTQYF. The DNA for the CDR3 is TGCAGTGCTATCGGGGGCACAGATACGCAGTATTTT.

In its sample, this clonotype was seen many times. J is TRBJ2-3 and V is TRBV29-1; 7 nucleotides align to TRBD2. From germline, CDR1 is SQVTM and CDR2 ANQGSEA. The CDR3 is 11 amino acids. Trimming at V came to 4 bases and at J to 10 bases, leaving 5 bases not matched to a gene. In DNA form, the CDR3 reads TGCAGCGTTGGGGCAGCGGGATCGCAGTATTTT. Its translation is CSVGAAGSQYF.

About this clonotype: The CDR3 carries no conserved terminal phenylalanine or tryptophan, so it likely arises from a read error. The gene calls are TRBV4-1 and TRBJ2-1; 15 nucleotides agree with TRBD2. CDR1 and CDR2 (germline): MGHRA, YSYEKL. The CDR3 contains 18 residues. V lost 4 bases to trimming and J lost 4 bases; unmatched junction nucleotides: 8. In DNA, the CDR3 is TGCGCCAGCAGCCCTGGACTAGCGGGAGGGGCTTTATACAATGAGCAGTTCTTA. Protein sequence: CASSPGLAGGALYNEQFL.

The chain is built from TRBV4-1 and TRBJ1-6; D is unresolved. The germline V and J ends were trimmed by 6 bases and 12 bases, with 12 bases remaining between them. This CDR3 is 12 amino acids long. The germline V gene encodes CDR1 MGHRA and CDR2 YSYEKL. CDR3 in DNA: TGCGCCAGCAGTCCGGACCTGGGACCCCTCCACTTT. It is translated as CASSPDLGPLHF.

The CDR3 sequence: CASSVRDRDKAFF. Here the CDR3 DNA reads TGTGCCAGCAGCGTCCGGGACAGGGATAAAGCTTTCTTT. The chain carries TRBV5-6 and TRBJ1-1; 9 bases are a match to TRBD1. Per the germline V gene, CDR1 is SGHDT and CDR2 is YYEEEE. This CDR3 spans 13 amino acids. Germline trimming cut 4 bases from V and 9 bases from J; bases unmatched to any gene: 7.

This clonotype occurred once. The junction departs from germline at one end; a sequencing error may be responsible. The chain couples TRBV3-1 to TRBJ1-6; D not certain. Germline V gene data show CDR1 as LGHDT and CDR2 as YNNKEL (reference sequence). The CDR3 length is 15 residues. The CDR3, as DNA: TGTGCCGGCAGCCGGGGATATCGTGGCGGATCACCCCTCCACTTT. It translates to CAGSRGYRGGSPLHF.

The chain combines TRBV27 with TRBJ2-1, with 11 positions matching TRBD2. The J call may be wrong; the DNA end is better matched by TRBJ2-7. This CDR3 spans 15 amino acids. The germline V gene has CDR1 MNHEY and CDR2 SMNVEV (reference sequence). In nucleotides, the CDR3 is TGTGCCAGCAGTACTAGCGGGAGCGGAAACAATGAGCAGTACTTC. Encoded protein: CASSTSGSGNNEQYF.

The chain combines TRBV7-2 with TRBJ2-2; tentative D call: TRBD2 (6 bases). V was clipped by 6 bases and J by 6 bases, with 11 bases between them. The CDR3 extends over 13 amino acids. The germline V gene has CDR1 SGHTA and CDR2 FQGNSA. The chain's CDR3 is CASRSQRAGELFF. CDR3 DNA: TGTGCCAGCAGATCCCAGCGGGCCGGGGAGCTGTTTTTT.

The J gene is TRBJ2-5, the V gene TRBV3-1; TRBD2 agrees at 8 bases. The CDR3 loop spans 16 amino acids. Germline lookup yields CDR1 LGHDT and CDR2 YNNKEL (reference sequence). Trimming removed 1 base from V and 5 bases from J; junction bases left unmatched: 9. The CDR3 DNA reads TGTGCCAGCAGCCAAGGAGTGCGGGGGGTGGTGGAGACCCAGTACTTC. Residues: CASSQGVRGVVETQYF.

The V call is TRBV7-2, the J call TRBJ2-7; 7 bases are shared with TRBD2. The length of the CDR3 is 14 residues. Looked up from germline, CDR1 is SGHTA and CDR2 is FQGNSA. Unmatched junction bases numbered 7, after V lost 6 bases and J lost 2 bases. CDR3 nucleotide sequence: TGTGCCAGCAGACTAGCGCCTCAAACCTACGAGCAGTACTTC. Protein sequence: CASRLAPQTYEQYF.

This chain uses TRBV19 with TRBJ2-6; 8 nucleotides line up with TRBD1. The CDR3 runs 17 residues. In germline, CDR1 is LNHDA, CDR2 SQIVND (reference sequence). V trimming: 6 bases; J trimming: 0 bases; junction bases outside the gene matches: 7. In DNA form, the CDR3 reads TGTGCCAGTAGAAGACAGGGGCTCAACTCTGGGGCCAACGTCCTGACTTTC. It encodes CASRRQGLNSGANVLTF.

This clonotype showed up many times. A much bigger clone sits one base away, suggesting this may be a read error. CDR3 amino acids: CASTNTDTQYF. CDR3 sequence (DNA): TGTGCCAGCACCAACACAGATACGCAGTATTTT. The J gene is TRBJ2-3, the V gene TRBV5-1; unclear D gene. This CDR3 spans 11 amino acids. Germline-derived CDR1 and CDR2 are SGHRS and YFSETQ.

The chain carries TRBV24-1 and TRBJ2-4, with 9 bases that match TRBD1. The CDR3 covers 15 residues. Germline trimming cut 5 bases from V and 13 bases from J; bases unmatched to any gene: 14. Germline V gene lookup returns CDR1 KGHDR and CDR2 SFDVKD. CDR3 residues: CATSALGQGANEQYF. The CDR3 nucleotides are TGTGCCACCAGTGCCTTGGGACAGGGTGCCAATGAGCAGTACTTC.

CDR3 amino acids: CASSSEGTGVETQYF. The CDR3 nucleotides are TGTGCCAGCAGTAGCGAGGGGACAGGGGTCGAGACCCAGTACTTC. The rearrangement joins TRBV12-3 or TRBV12-4 to TRBJ2-5, with 10 bases identical to TRBD1. V gave up 5 bases and J gave up 5 bases; unmatched junction bases: 8. The CDR3 sequence is 15 residues long.

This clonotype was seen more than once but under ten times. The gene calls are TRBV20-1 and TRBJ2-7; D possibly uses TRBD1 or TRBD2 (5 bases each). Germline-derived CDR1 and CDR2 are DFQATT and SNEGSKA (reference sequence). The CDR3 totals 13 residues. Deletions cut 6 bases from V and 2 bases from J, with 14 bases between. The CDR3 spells CSAPAGRAYEQYF. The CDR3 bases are TGCAGTGCCCCGGCAGGGCGGGCCTACGAGCAGTACTTC.

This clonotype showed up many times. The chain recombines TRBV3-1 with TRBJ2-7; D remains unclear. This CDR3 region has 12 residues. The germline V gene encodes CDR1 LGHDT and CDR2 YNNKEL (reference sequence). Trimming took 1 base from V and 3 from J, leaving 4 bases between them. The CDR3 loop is CASSQVDYEQYF. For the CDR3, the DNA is TGTGCCAGCAGCCAAGTGGACTACGAGCAGTACTTC.

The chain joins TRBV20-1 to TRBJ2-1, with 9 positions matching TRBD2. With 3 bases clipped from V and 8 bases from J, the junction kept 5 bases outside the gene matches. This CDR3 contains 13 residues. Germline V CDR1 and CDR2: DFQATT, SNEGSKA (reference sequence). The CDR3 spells CSARVAGDHEQFF. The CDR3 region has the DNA TGCAGTGCTAGGGTAGCGGGAGACCATGAGCAGTTCTTC.

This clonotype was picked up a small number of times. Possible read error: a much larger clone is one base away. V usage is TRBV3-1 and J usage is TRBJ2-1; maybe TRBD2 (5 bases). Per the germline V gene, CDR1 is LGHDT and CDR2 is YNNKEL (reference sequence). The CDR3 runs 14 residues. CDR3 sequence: CASSQDGEYNGQFF. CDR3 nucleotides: TGTGCCAGCAGCCAGGACGGGGAGTACAATGGGCAGTTCTTC.